The 18 T cell receptor beta chains reported below all come from one sample, sequenced in a study of shared clonotypes between healthy human individuals. Only CD45RO-negative cells positively selected for CCR7 counted as naive CD8 cells, so terminally differentiated effector memory CD45RA+ cells were excluded. TCRdb's copy holds only in-frame clones and misses some; the assay was immunoSEQ multiplex PCR. Among around 2,100,000 clones listed, 85% to 95% were seen once. Sequenced: naive CD8+ T cells sorted from blood. Every receptor here comes from a man younger than 35 in good health.

The table lists this clone with a count of one. Other DNA variants within this sample encode the same CDR3. CDR3 sequence reads: CASSEQGSSYEQYF. Here the CDR3 DNA reads TGTGCCAGCAGCGAACAGGGGAGCTCCTACGAGCAGTACTTC. The chain is built from TRBV9 and TRBJ2-7; 7 bases match TRBD1. After removal of 3 bases from V and 0 bases from J, the junction contained 3 bases not matched to a gene. Germline values: CDR1 SGDLS, CDR2 YYNGEE. The CDR3 contains 14 residues.

V and J are TRBV7-2 and TRBJ2-7; 9 bases align to TRBD1. Germline V gene sequence: CDR1 SGHTA, CDR2 FQGNSA. The V and J ends lost 5 bases and 5 bases, in that order; junction bases with no gene match: 10. The CDR3 is made up of 15 amino acids. CDR3 nucleotides: TGTGCCAGCAGCCCTAGATGGACAGGGGTTAACGAGCAGTACTTC. It codes for CASSPRWTGVNEQYF.

The chain combines TRBV27 with TRBJ1-5, with D possibly matching TRBD1 (5 bases). Trimming took 2 bases from V and 0 from J, leaving 11 bases between them. CDR1 and CDR2 from the germline V gene are MNHEY and SMNVEV (reference sequence). CDR3 length: 16 amino acids. CDR3 DNA sequence: TGTGCCAGCAGTTTAAAAGGGGCTCTTAGCAATCAGCCCCAGCATTTT. As protein: CASSLKGALSNQPQHF.

The chain is built from TRBV30 and TRBJ2-1; D is perhaps TRBD2 (6 bases). From germline, CDR1 is GTSNPN and CDR2 SVGIG (reference sequence). The CDR3 contains 10 residues. V was shortened by 5 bases and J by 14 bases, with 13 bases between the two germline ends. As DNA, the CDR3 is TGTGCCTGGGGGAACGCGGGGAAGTTCTTC. Amino acid sequence: CAWGNAGKFF.

The chain combines TRBV5-1 with TRBJ1-2; D remains ambiguous. This CDR3 is built from 14 residues. Germline loops: CDR1 SGHRS, CDR2 YFSETQ. The germline V and J ends were trimmed by 0 bases and 4 bases, with 10 bases remaining between them. As DNA, the CDR3 is TGCGCCAGCAGCTTGGACGCAGGAAGCTATGGCTACACCTTC. Translation gives CASSLDAGSYGYTF. Full variable domain (missing parts from reference TRBV5-1 and TRBJ1-2): KAGVTQTPRYLIKTRGQQVTLSCSPISGHRSVSWYQQTPGQGLQFLFEYFSETQRNKGNFPGRFSGRQFSNSRSEMNVSTLELGDSALYLCASSLDAGSYGYTFGSGTRLTVV.

V gene TRBV11-2 combines with J gene TRBJ2-7; D could derive from TRBD1 or TRBD2 (5 bases each). The CDR3 covers 14 residues. V was shortened by 4 bases and J by 3 bases, with 13 bases between the two germline ends. Per germline, CDR1 SGHAT and CDR2 FQNNGV. The CDR3 DNA reads TGTGCCAGCAGCTATGGAGCAGGGAGCTACGAGCAGTACTTC. This translates into CASSYGAGSYEQYF. Full variable domain (rest looked up from reference TRBV11-2 and TRBJ2-7): EAGVAQSPRYKIIEKRQSVAFWCNPISGHATLYWYQQILGQGPKLLIQFQNNGVVDDSQLPKDRFSAERLKGVDSTLKIQPAKLEDSAVYLCASSYGAGSYEQYFGPGTRLTVT.

The chain couples TRBV6-5 to TRBJ2-1; D is possibly TRBD1 (5 bases). V was clipped by 3 bases and J by 9 bases, with 9 bases between them. The CDR3 sequence is 12 residues long. CDR1 MNHEY and CDR2 SVGAGI come from the germline V gene. The CDR3 loop is CASSYQGGEQFF. The CDR3 coding sequence is TGTGCCAGCAGTTATCAGGGCGGTGAGCAGTTCTTC.

The chain couples TRBV27 to TRBJ2-3; 10 nucleotides line up with TRBD1. The CDR3 is 15 residues long. Trimming took 6 bases from V and 4 from J; bases not matched to a gene: 7. The germline CDR1 and CDR2 sequences are MNHEY and SMNVEV (reference sequence). The CDR3 coding sequence is TGTGCCAGCAGGAACGACAGGGGGCAGGCAGATACGCAGTATTTT. This codes for CASRNDRGQADTQYF.

The rearrangement joins TRBV28 to TRBJ2-1; D gene ambiguous. The length of the CDR3 is 15 residues. The ends were cut back, 8 bases at V and 0 bases at J, with 14 bases in the middle. CDR1 MDHEN and CDR2 SYDVKM come from the germline V gene. CDR3 nucleotides: TGTGCCAGCCGCCCACGTGACGGCTCCTACAATGAGCAGTTCTTC. Protein product: CASRPRDGSYNEQFF.

This clone was found once. This chain links TRBV10-3 with TRBJ1-2, with TRBD1 identical over 7 bases. The CDR3 is made up of 18 amino acids. V lost 2 bases and J lost 0; bases outside the gene matches: 12. CDR1 and CDR2 from the germline V gene are ENHRY and SYGVKD. CDR3 coding DNA: TGTGCCATCAGTGAGGGCCCGGGACAGCCGAACTCTAACTATGGCTACACCTTC. It is translated as CAISEGPGQPNSNYGYTF.

The sample holds a few counts of this clone. The same CDR3 arises from other DNA sequences in this sample as well. This chain links TRBV9 with TRBJ1-1, with D possibly matching TRBD1 (6 bases). V gave up 4 bases and J gave up 5 bases, with 12 bases separating them. Germline V CDR1 and CDR2: SGDLS, YYNGEE. CDR3 length: 13 amino acids. Here the CDR3 DNA reads TGTGCCAGCAGCCTAGGAGGGGGTACTGAAGCTTTCTTT. Residues: CASSLGGGTEAFF.

Of note for this clone: This sample includes further DNA sequences coding for the same CDR3. The J gene is TRBJ2-7, the V gene TRBV5-5; unclear D gene. There are 13 residues in the CDR3. Germline CDR1 and CDR2: SGHKS and YYEKEE (reference sequence). Between the trimmed V and J ends, which lost 0 bases and 2 bases, there was a span of 6 bases. The CDR3 DNA is TGTGCCAGCAGCTTGGCAGTGACCTACGAGCAGTACTTC. Protein: CASSLAVTYEQYF.

This clone was detected a few times. The rearrangement joins TRBV11-2 to TRBJ2-7; no firm D call. The CDR3 spans 13 residues. CDR1 is SGHAT, CDR2 FQNNGV, per germline. V shed 0 bases and J shed 6 bases, with 9 bases lying between them. CDR3 nucleotide sequence: TGTGCCAGCAGCTTAGATCCGGCGAGCGAGCAGTACTTC. Protein sequence: CASSLDPASEQYF.

Details on this clone: Other nucleotide sequences in the sample specify the same CDR3. CDR3 sequence (DNA): TGCAGCGTTGAGGGCTATGGCTACACCTTC. It is translated as CSVEGYGYTF. The rearrangement links TRBV29-1 to TRBJ1-2; D not resolved. Germline V gene sequence: CDR1 SQVTM, CDR2 ANQGSEA. This CDR3 contains 10 residues. V was cut by 3 bases and J by 4 bases, with 3 bases left in between.

The genes are TRBV6-1 and TRBJ2-3; tentatively, D is TRBD1 (6 bases). Germline-derived CDR1 and CDR2 are MNHNS and SASEGT. Trimming removed 7 bases at V and 3 bases at J, with 14 bases between. The CDR3 extends over 14 amino acids. CDR3 residues: CASTRAGETDTQYF. For the CDR3, the DNA is TGTGCCAGCACCAGGGCAGGGGAGACAGATACGCAGTATTTT.

In regard to this clone: In the same sample, other DNA sequences code for this CDR3. The genes are TRBV5-5 and TRBJ1-2, with a possible D match to TRBD1 (5 bases). V was trimmed by 0 bases and J by 1 base, leaving 7 bases between them. CDR3 length: 14 amino acids. CDR1 SGHKS and CDR2 YYEKEE come from the germline V gene (reference sequence). CDR3 loop: CASSLVQGNYGYTF. CDR3 bases: TGTGCCAGCAGCTTGGTGCAGGGTAACTATGGCTACACCTTC.

The chain couples TRBV6-5 to TRBJ2-7; D is unclear. Per germline, CDR1 MNHEY and CDR2 SVGAGI. The ends were cut back, 3 bases at V and 1 base at J, with 10 bases in the middle. The CDR3 sequence is 14 residues long. CDR3 sequence (DNA): TGTGCCAGCAGTTATGGCCCTACTTCCTACGAGCAGTACTTC. Its protein is CASSYGPTSYEQYF.

The chain couples TRBV29-1 to TRBJ2-1, with 13 bases identical to TRBD2. V lost 5 bases, J lost 6 bases, and 7 bases stayed unmatched. The CDR3 spans 15 residues. Germline CDR1 is SQVTM and CDR2 is ANQGSEA. The chain's CDR3 is CSVSGLAGVGNEQFF. DNA for the CDR3: TGCAGCGTTAGCGGACTAGCGGGAGTAGGCAATGAGCAGTTCTTC.